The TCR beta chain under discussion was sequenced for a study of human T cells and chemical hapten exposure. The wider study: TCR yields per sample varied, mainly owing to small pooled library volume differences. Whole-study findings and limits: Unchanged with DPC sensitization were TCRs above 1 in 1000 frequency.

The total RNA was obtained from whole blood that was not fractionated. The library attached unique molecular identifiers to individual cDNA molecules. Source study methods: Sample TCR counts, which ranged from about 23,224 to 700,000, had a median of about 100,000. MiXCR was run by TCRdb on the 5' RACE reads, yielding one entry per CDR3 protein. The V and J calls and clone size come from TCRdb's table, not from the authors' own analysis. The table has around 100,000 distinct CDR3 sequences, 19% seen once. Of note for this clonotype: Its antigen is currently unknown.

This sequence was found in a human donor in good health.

CDR3 nucleotide sequence: TGTGCTAGTGGTTTGGTACTGGGGGACAGGGGTAGATCTGAAGCTTTCTTT. Amino acid sequence: CASGLVLGDRGRSEAFF. This sequence joins TRBV12-5 and TRBJ1-1, with 10 bases aligning to TRBD1. Germline V CDR1 and CDR2: LGHNT, FRNRAP. Trimming cost V 0 bases and J 6 bases; bases outside gene matches: 10. The CDR3 covers 17 residues.